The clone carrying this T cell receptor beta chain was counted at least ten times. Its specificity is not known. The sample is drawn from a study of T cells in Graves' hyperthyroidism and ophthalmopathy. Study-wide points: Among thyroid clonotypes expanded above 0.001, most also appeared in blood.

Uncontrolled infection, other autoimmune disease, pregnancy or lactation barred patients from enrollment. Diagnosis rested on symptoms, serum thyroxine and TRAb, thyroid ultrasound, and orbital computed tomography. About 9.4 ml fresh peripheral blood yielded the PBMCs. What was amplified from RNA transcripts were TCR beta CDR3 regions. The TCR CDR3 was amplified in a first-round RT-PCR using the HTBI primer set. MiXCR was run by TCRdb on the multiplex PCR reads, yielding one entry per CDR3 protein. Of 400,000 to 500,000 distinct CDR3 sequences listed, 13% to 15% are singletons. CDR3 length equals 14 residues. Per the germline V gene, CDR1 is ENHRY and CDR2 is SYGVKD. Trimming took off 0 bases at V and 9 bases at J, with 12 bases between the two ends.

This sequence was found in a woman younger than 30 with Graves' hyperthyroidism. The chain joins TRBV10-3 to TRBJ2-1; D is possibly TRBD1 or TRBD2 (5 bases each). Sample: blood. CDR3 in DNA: TGTGCCATCAGTGAGTCCACCCAGAGGGGTGAGCAGTTCTTC. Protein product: CAISESTQRGEQFF.